This T cell receptor beta chain was sequenced in a study of blood T cell repertoires in COVID-19. Background on the study: The study drew acute and convalescent COVID-19 samples from the United States, Italy and Spain. PBMCs, B-cell-depleted T cells, or T cells provided the cDNA or gDNA that made up the material.

V was cut by 5 bases and J by 0 bases, with 8 bases left in between. The germline CDR1 and CDR2 sequences are SNHLY and FYNNEI. The CDR3 is made up of 14 amino acids. As processed by the authors: Quantification of nucleated cells was approximated via reference gene primer amplification. The assay was immunoSEQ multiplex PCR, and TCRdb's table has in-frame clones only and misses some. The V and J calls and clone size come from that table; D and trimming were worked out from the DNA. In the table there are approximately 37,000 clones, more than 85% of which are singletons. The TCR originated in a woman over 75 with acute or convalescent COVID-19. This chain connects TRBV2 to TRBJ1-5; possible D gene TRBD1, 6 bases. The specimen was peripheral blood. This CDR3 is CASSRTVSNQPQHF. The CDR3 DNA follows: TGTGCCAGCAGTCGGACAGTTAGCAATCAGCCCCAGCATTTT.